This TCR beta chain was recorded in a study of OX40 agonist ivuxolimab in advanced cancers. Trimming took 2 bases from V and 2 from J; bases not matched to a gene: 3. The germline V gene encodes CDR1 SEHNR and CDR2 FQNEAQ (reference sequence). The CDR3 runs 14 residues. On this clone itself: The antigen remains unidentified.

The study, taken as a whole, reports: CD4+ T cells averaged fewer expanded clones than CD8+ T cells. Doses of 0.1 to 3.0 mg/kg were accompanied by clonal expansion of CD4+ and CD8+ blood T cells by week 6. Among patients with partial responses at 0.1-3.0 mg/kg, clonal expansion was among the lowest. Also present in some nonresponders was a low level of normalized T-cell clonal expansion.

TCRdb's copy holds only in-frame clones and misses some; the assay was immunoSEQ multiplex PCR. The sample lists 25,000 to 30,000 clones; 83% were seen once. The sequencing here drew on CD4+ or CD8+ T cells sorted from blood, taken in a trial of the OX40 agonist ivuxolimab. The TCR sequence derives from an adult with an advanced solid tumor such as melanoma, head and neck, liver or kidney cancer. The chain employs TRBV7-9 and TRBJ2-7, with 7 bases fitting TRBD2. The CDR3 reads CASSLREGPYEQYF. The DNA of the CDR3 is TGTGCCAGCAGCTTAAGGGAGGGCCCCTACGAGCAGTACTTC.